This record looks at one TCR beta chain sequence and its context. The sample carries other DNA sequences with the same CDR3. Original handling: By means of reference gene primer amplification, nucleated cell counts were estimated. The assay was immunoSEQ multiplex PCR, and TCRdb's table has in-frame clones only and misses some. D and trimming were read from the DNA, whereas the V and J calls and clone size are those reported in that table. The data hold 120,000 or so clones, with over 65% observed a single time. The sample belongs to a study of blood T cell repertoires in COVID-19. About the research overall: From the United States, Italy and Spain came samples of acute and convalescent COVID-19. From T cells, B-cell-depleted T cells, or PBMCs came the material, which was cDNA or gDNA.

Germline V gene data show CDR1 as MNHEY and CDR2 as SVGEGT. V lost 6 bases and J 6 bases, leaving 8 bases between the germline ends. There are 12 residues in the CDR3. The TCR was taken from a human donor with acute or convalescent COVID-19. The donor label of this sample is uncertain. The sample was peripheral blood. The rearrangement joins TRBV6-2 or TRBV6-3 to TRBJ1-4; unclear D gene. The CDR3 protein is CASSPADEKLFF. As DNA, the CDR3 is TGTGCCAGCAGCCCAGCGGATGAAAAACTGTTTTTT.